The rows below give T cell receptor beta chains drawn from one sample of a study of T cells in Graves' hyperthyroidism and ophthalmopathy. TCRdb called the multiplex PCR reads again in MiXCR, with one record for every CDR3 protein. This repertoire shows hundreds of thousands of distinct CDR3 sequences, around 15% found once; its top ten account for 9.5% to 13%. Sequenced input: blood. The receptors were gathered from a woman under 30 with Graves' hyperthyroidism. The CDR3 runs from the conserved cysteine through the conserved F or W. Each record gives: J gene, D gene, CDR3 length, clone size, V gene, CDR3 DNA, CDR3 protein. The D gene is left open where the match is weak. For some rows the clone size is stated as once, few or many, or as a class when expanded; others skip it.

J gene: TRBJ2-2; D gene: NA; CDR3 length: 13; clone size: NA; V gene: TRBV30; CDR3 DNA: TGTGCTCATAATCGGGCGAACACCGGGGAGCTGTTTTTT; CDR3 protein: CAHNRANTGELFF
J gene: TRBJ1-1; D gene: TRBD1; CDR3 length: 15; clone size: NA; V gene: TRBV30; CDR3 DNA: TGTGCCTGGAGTCTTACCGGGACAGCCATCCGTGGGGCTTTCTTT; CDR3 protein: CAWSLTGTAIRGAFF
J gene: TRBJ2-5; D gene: NA; CDR3 length: 18; clone size: many; V gene: TRBV2; CDR3 DNA: TGTGCCAGCAGTGAACGGGGGGCGAGAGGGAGGCACCAAGAGACCCAGTACTTC; CDR3 protein: CASSERGARGRHQETQYF
J gene: TRBJ2-5; D gene: NA; CDR3 length: 16; clone size: NA; V gene: TRBV10-3; CDR3 DNA: TGTGCCATCAGCGGAGGGTCAGGAGCCCTCCAAGAGACCCAGTACTTC; CDR3 protein: CAISGGSGALQETQYF
J gene: TRBJ2-2; D gene: NA; CDR3 length: 15; clone size: many; V gene: TRBV11-2; CDR3 DNA: TGTGCCAGCAGGAGTCGGACAAAGAACACCGGGGAGCTGTTTTTT; CDR3 protein: CASRSRTKNTGELFF
J gene: TRBJ2-1; D gene: TRBD2; CDR3 length: 17; clone size: many; V gene: TRBV6-5; CDR3 DNA: TGTGCCAGCAGTTACCCACTAGCGGCCCATGAGGACAATGAGCAGTTCTTC; CDR3 protein: CASSYPLAAHEDNEQFF
J gene: TRBJ2-1; D gene: NA; CDR3 length: 15; clone size: few; V gene: TRBV15; CDR3 DNA: TGTGCCACCAGCAGAGAACAGGCACCCTACAATGAGCAGTTCTTC; CDR3 protein: CATSREQAPYNEQFF
J gene: TRBJ2-1; D gene: NA; CDR3 length: 14; clone size: many; V gene: TRBV10-1; CDR3 DNA: TGCGCCAGCAGTGATCGTCCCAGCCGGAATGAGCAGTTCTTC; CDR3 protein: CASSDRPSRNEQFF
J gene: TRBJ1-1; D gene: TRBD1; CDR3 length: 15; clone size: NA; V gene: TRBV7-8; CDR3 DNA: TGTGCCAGCAGCAAATACGGGACAGTCAACACTGAAGCTTTCTTT; CDR3 protein: CASSKYGTVNTEAFF
J gene: TRBJ2-7; D gene: NA; CDR3 length: 15; clone size: many; V gene: TRBV27; CDR3 DNA: TGTGCCAGCAGTTCCCTGTCTTCAGCCGACTACGAGCAGTACTTC; CDR3 protein: CASSSLSSADYEQYF
J gene: TRBJ1-6; D gene: NA; CDR3 length: 13; clone size: NA; V gene: TRBV30; CDR3 DNA: TGTGCCTGGAGTCCCACCGGTGGCTCACCCCTCCACTTT; CDR3 protein: CAWSPTGGSPLHF
J gene: TRBJ2-5; D gene: NA; CDR3 length: 14; clone size: few; V gene: TRBV5-1; CDR3 DNA: TGCGCCAGCAGCTTCAACAGGATCCAAGAGACCCAGTACTTC; CDR3 protein: CASSFNRIQETQYF
J gene: TRBJ2-1; D gene: TRBD2; CDR3 length: 16; clone size: many; V gene: TRBV10-3; CDR3 DNA: TGTGCCATCAGTGACCTATTTAGCGGGAGCGGGAATGAGCAGTTCTTC; CDR3 protein: CAISDLFSGSGNEQFF
J gene: TRBJ2-3; D gene: NA; CDR3 length: 14; clone size: many; V gene: TRBV12-3/TRBV12-4; CDR3 DNA: TGTGCCAGCAGCCCCTCCCAGATCACAGATACGCAGTATTTT; CDR3 protein: CASSPSQITDTQYF
J gene: TRBJ2-1; D gene: NA; CDR3 length: 13; clone size: many; V gene: TRBV28; CDR3 DNA: TGTGCCAGCAGGGACAGTGTTTACAATGAGCAGTTCTTC; CDR3 protein: CASRDSVYNEQFF
J gene: TRBJ2-5; D gene: TRBD1; CDR3 length: 15; clone size: NA; V gene: TRBV7-2; CDR3 DNA: TGTGCCAGCAGCCAAGCCTTTACAGGGGGAGAGACCCAGTACTTC; CDR3 protein: CASSQAFTGGETQYF
J gene: TRBJ2-7; D gene: NA; CDR3 length: 14; clone size: few; V gene: TRBV28; CDR3 DNA: TGTGCCAGCAGTTTATTCGTCTGGTCCTACGAGCAGTACTTC; CDR3 protein: CASSLFVWSYEQYF
J gene: TRBJ2-3; D gene: TRBD1; CDR3 length: 16; clone size: many; V gene: TRBV10-2; CDR3 DNA: TGCGCCAGCAGTGACCGGGACAGGGAAAACACAGATACGCAGTATTTT; CDR3 protein: CASSDRDRENTDTQYF
J gene: TRBJ2-1; D gene: NA; CDR3 length: 15; clone size: few; V gene: TRBV29-1; CDR3 DNA: TGCAGCGTTGAAGGGACTTCTGTCTCCTACAATGAGCAGTTCTTC; CDR3 protein: CSVEGTSVSYNEQFF
J gene: TRBJ2-7; D gene: TRBD2; CDR3 length: 14; clone size: few; V gene: TRBV27; CDR3 DNA: TGTGCCAGCAGTATAAGGGAGGGCACCAGCGAGCAGTACTTC; CDR3 protein: CASSIREGTSEQYF
J gene: TRBJ2-6; D gene: NA; CDR3 length: 18; clone size: NA; V gene: TRBV11-3; CDR3 DNA: TGTGCCAGCAGCTTAGATCCCGTGGCAGGGGCTGGGGCCAACGTCCTGACTTTC; CDR3 protein: CASSLDPVAGAGANVLTF
J gene: TRBJ2-7; D gene: NA; CDR3 length: 15; clone size: few; V gene: TRBV7-3; CDR3 DNA: TGTGCCAGCAGTGTACTGCCCGGGATCAACTACGAGCAGTACTTC; CDR3 protein: CASSVLPGINYEQYF
J gene: TRBJ1-1; D gene: NA; CDR3 length: 16; clone size: many; V gene: TRBV15; CDR3 DNA: TGTGCCACCAGCCCCCATAGGGGAACACCCTGGGCTGAAGCTTTCTTT; CDR3 protein: CATSPHRGTPWAEAFF
J gene: TRBJ2-1; D gene: NA; CDR3 length: 15; clone size: NA; V gene: TRBV6-6; CDR3 DNA: TGTGCCAGCAGTTACCTAGTTGGCTCCTACAATGAGCAGTTCTTC; CDR3 protein: CASSYLVGSYNEQFF